This T cell receptor (beta chain) was documented in a study of lymphopenia after photon versus proton radiotherapy. The CDR3 loop spans 16 amino acids. Germline V lookup: CDR1 MDHEN, CDR2 SYDVKM. The V end lost 3 bases, the J end lost 0 bases, and 11 bases lay between the germline ends. The table came from immunoSEQ multiplex PCR; TCRdb's copy has only in-frame clones and leaves some out. The profile shows 70,000 or so clones, approximately 91% of them singletons. The sequence was collected from a woman in her sixties or seventies with pancreatic cancer. The sample consisted of peripheral blood, taken from a patient treated with photon-based radiotherapy. This chain uses TRBV28 with TRBJ2-2; D is undetermined. The CDR3 coding sequence is TGTGCCAGCAGTTTTGAAGGGCTCCCGAACACCGGGGAGCTGTTTTTT. Its protein is CASSFEGLPNTGELFF. Full variable domain (outside the CDR3, taken from reference TRBV28 and TRBJ2-2): DVKVTQSSRYLVKRTGEKVFLECVQDMDHENMFWYRQDPGLGLRLIYFSYDVKMKEKGDIPEGYSVSREKKERFSLILESASTNQTSMYLCASSFEGLPNTGELFFGEGSRLTVL.